This TCR beta chain was documented in a study of response to subunit inactivated influenza vaccine. Per germline, CDR1 SGHTA and CDR2 FQGNSA. There are 14 residues in the CDR3. Trimming removed 5 bases at V and 2 bases at J, with 12 bases between. TCRdb redid the calling of the RT-PCR reads with MiXCR, one entry per CDR3 protein. The table records approximately 500,000 distinct CDR3 sequences, 10% to 15% of them present only once. This clonotype showed up just a few times. This sequence joins TRBV7-2 and TRBJ2-5; D uncertain. The TCR originated in a man aged 50 to 60 who received an inactivated influenza vaccine. The specimen was PBMCs from blood, collected 45 days after vaccination. This CDR3 reads CASSATPGQETQYF. The CDR3 nucleotides read TGTGCCAGCAGCGCTACCCCGGGTCAAGAGACCCAGTACTTC.